This is a list of T cell receptor beta chains from one sample in a study of cytomegalovirus exposure and HLA in healthy donors. Generated by immunoSEQ multiplex PCR, the TCRdb table keeps only in-frame clones and is missing some. The table lists around 160,000 clones, around 77% of them singletons. Specimen: PBMCs. All receptors come from a woman between 40 and 55 years old in good health and CMV-seropositive. The CDR3 runs from the conserved cysteine through the conserved F or W. Each record gives: CDR3 protein, V gene.

CDR3 protein: CASRTGTAAPSYEQYF
V gene: TRBV28

CDR3 protein: CASSPQEARGYTF
V gene: TRBV18

CDR3 protein: CASSVAGFDTQYF
V gene: TRBV2

CDR3 protein: CASSLGPGNPPLHF
V gene: TRBV7-2

CDR3 protein: CSSSSSGQGRREQYF
V gene: TRBV7-9

CDR3 protein: CASSPGTRVTGELFF
V gene: TRBV27

CDR3 protein: CACNRLPNYGYTF
V gene: TRBV30

CDR3 protein: CASSESIGQGGGQPQHF
V gene: TRBV10-2

CDR3 protein: CASSLRDRGVTEAFF
V gene: TRBV9

CDR3 protein: CASRTGGAGQETQYF
V gene: TRBV28

CDR3 protein: CASRRGQGPTEAFF
V gene: TRBV6-5

CDR3 protein: CASSGGVDYTF
V gene: TRBV6-1

CDR3 protein: CASSYSTGWEQYF
V gene: TRBV6-5

CDR3 protein: CASSVSGGSGETQYF
V gene: TRBV7-3

CDR3 protein: CASSESRGGQRNYGYTF
V gene: TRBV10-2

CDR3 protein: CASSTTSYGETQYF
V gene: TRBV18

CDR3 protein: CASSLSPGNTEAFF
V gene: TRBV7-3

CDR3 protein: CAWSGWLAGGKGRTDTQYF
V gene: TRBV30

CDR3 protein: CASSNPLTSGSYNEQFF
V gene: TRBV28

CDR3 protein: CASSSGLAGGRLGDTQYF
V gene: TRBV9

CDR3 protein: CASSFDGSGYTF
V gene: TRBV5-6

CDR3 protein: CASSLRGLNTEAFF
V gene: TRBV19

CDR3 protein: CASKLPRGTQETQYF
V gene: TRBV2

CDR3 protein: CASSSGTASPEAFF
V gene: TRBV5-1

CDR3 protein: CASSPLTDTGTQYF
V gene: TRBV18

CDR3 protein: CASSLAPRGGYTF
V gene: TRBV7-9

CDR3 protein: CAIRGTTGGGEAFF
V gene: TRBV10-3